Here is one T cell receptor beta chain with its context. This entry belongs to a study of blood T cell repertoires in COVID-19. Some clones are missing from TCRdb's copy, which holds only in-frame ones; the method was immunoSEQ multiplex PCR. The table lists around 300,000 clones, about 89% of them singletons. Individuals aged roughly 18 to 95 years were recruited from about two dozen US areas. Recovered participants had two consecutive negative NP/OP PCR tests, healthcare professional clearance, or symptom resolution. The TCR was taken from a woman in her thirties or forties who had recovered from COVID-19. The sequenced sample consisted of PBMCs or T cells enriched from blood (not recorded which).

This chain's CDR3 is CASSVPGQGAVNTEAFF. The DNA for the CDR3 is TGTGCCAGCAGTGTCCCGGGACAGGGGGCGGTGAACACTGAAGCTTTCTTT. J is TRBJ1-1 and V is TRBV6-2 or TRBV6-3, with TRBD1 matching 12 bases. V was pared by 5 bases and J by 0 bases, with 7 bases of the junction left unmatched. Germline-derived CDR1 and CDR2 are MNHEY and SVGEGT. The CDR3 covers 17 residues.